The next 8 T cell receptor beta chains were all read from a single sample in a study of blood T cell repertoires in COVID-19. Profiled with immunoSEQ multiplex PCR; TCRdb holds only in-frame clones, not every one. The data show under 200,000 clones, roughly 77% seen once. Material: peripheral blood. The receptors come from a man in his sixties or seventies with active or convalescent COVID-19.

The V call is TRBV5-1, the J call TRBJ2-1; 7 bases are a match to TRBD1. There are 16 residues in the CDR3. Trimming at V came to 2 bases and at J to 6 bases, leaving 11 bases not matched to a gene. The germline V gene has CDR1 SGHRS and CDR2 YFSETQ. CDR3 DNA: TGCGCCAGCAGCTTTTCGGGACGGACAGGTCTCAATGAGCAGTTCTTC. Encoded protein: CASSFSGRTGLNEQFF.

The chain uses TRBV5-6 and TRBJ1-2; D is unclear. Trimming stripped 3 bases from V and 4 bases from J, with 7 bases between. CDR3 length: 12 amino acids. From germline, CDR1 is SGHDT and CDR2 YYEEEE. The CDR3 DNA is TGTGCCAGCAGCTCCGGAGCCTATGGCTACACCTTC. This codes for CASSSGAYGYTF.

The rearrangement links TRBV6-2 or TRBV6-3 to TRBJ1-1; TRBD1 aligns across 10 bases. V was clipped by 4 bases and J by 3 bases; unmatched bases: 5. This CDR3 region has 15 residues. In germline, CDR1 is MNHEY, CDR2 SVGEGT. The CDR3 DNA is TGTGCCAGCAGTTCGGACAGGGGGGGGGACACTGAAGCTTTCTTT. Encoded protein: CASSSDRGGDTEAFF.

The CDR3 DNA reads as TGTGCCAGCAGTTTTAGGGGGCTGGACACTGAAGCTTTCTTT. The encoded protein is CASSFRGLDTEAFF. The gene calls are TRBV2 and TRBJ1-1; 7 bases agree with TRBD1. The CDR3 has 14 residues. J gave up 3 bases and V 5 bases, and 6 bases lay outside the gene matches. CDR1 and CDR2 (germline): SNHLY, FYNNEI.

This chain uses TRBV5-4 with TRBJ2-2; 7 bases match TRBD1. The germline V gene encodes CDR1 SGHNT and CDR2 YYREEE (reference sequence). Unmatched junction bases numbered 6, after V lost 2 bases and J lost 2 bases. The CDR3 sequence is 16 residues long. CDR3 amino acids: CASSFPTGANTGELFF. The CDR3 DNA sequence: TGTGCCAGCAGCTTCCCCACAGGGGCCAACACCGGGGAGCTGTTTTTT.

The chain is built from TRBV5-6 and TRBJ1-4; no definite D call. The V gene's germline CDR1 is SGHDT and CDR2 YYEEEE. The CDR3 extends over 16 amino acids. The V and J ends lost 3 bases and 8 bases respectively, with 20 bases between them. The CDR3 protein is CASSSRDHAGWEKLFF. CDR3 in DNA: TGTGCCAGCAGCTCCCGCGACCATGCCGGGTGGGAAAAACTGTTTTTT.

The gene calls are TRBV12-3 or TRBV12-4 and TRBJ2-1, with a weak D call TRBD1 (6 bases). The CDR3 is 12 amino acids. Trimming left V 3 bases short and J 7 bases short, with 7 bases between. The CDR3 nucleotides read TGTGCCAGCAGTTTGAGGGGGAATGAGCAGTTCTTC. Its protein is CASSLRGNEQFF.

The V call is TRBV6-6, the J call TRBJ2-1, with D perhaps TRBD1 (6 bases). This CDR3 region has 14 residues. Germline lookup yields CDR1 MNHNY and CDR2 SVGAGI (reference sequence). Trimming left V 4 bases short and J 4 bases short, with 11 bases between. CDR3 in DNA: TGTGCCAGCAGTTTTGGACAGAGTTACAATGAGCAGTTCTTC. It translates to CASSFGQSYNEQFF.